This is a list of T cell receptor beta chains from one sample in a study of blood T cell repertoires in COVID-19. The method was immunoSEQ multiplex PCR; TCRdb's version includes in-frame clones alone and lacks a portion of them. The repertoire holds 100,000 to 120,000 clones, with approximately 85% as singletons. The sequencing sample was made of peripheral blood. The receptors here all came from a woman between 55 and 75 years old with COVID-19, enrolled during active disease. Both conserved end residues are part of each CDR3. D genes are given only for firm matches. Where a row states a size, it is once, few, many or the class of an expanded clone; other rows omit it.

d_gene: -; j_gene: TRBJ1-1; v_gene: TRBV6-1; abundance: -; CDR3nt: TGTGCCAGCAGTGGCCTCGATTCCCTTAGTGCCACTGAAGCTTTCTTT; CDR3aa: CASSGLDSLSATEAFF
d_gene: TRBD2; j_gene: TRBJ2-3; v_gene: TRBV3-1/TRBV3-2; abundance: -; CDR3nt: TGTGCCAGCAGCCAAGTACCCGGGACTAGCGGTGATACGCAGTATTTT; CDR3aa: CASSQVPGTSGDTQYF
d_gene: TRBD2; j_gene: TRBJ2-4; v_gene: TRBV7-2; abundance: -; CDR3nt: TGTGCCAGCAGCTTAGTGAAGCGGGGGGCCGGGGGCAAAAACATTCAGTACTTC; CDR3aa: CASSLVKRGAGGKNIQYF
d_gene: -; j_gene: TRBJ2-7; v_gene: TRBV11-3; abundance: -; CDR3nt: TGTGCCAGCAGCACCACGGGGGAGGACGAGCAGTACTTC; CDR3aa: CASSTTGEDEQYF
d_gene: TRBD2; j_gene: TRBJ2-5; v_gene: TRBV4-1; abundance: -; CDR3nt: TGCGCCAGCAGCCAAGATCCTAGCGGGGATCAAGAGACCCAGTACTTC; CDR3aa: CASSQDPSGDQETQYF
d_gene: TRBD2; j_gene: TRBJ2-1; v_gene: TRBV7-9; abundance: -; CDR3nt: TGTGCCAGCAGCTCACTAGCGGGGGGGTCTAGATACAATGAGCAGTTCTTC; CDR3aa: CASSSLAGGSRYNEQFF
d_gene: TRBD1; j_gene: TRBJ1-2; v_gene: TRBV3-1/TRBV3-2; abundance: -; CDR3nt: TGTGCCAGCAGCCCAGCCGACAGGGACTATGGCTACACCTTC; CDR3aa: CASSPADRDYGYTF
d_gene: TRBD1; j_gene: TRBJ1-3; v_gene: TRBV7-9; abundance: -; CDR3nt: TGTGCCAGCAGCTGGACAGGAGTGGGGAACACCATATATTTT; CDR3aa: CASSWTGVGNTIYF
d_gene: -; j_gene: TRBJ1-6; v_gene: TRBV4-1; abundance: many; CDR3nt: TGCGCCAGCAGCCAAGAGGGGGGGTATTCACCCCTCCACTTT; CDR3aa: CASSQEGGYSPLHF
d_gene: -; j_gene: TRBJ1-2; v_gene: TRBV6-5; abundance: -; CDR3nt: TGTGCCAGCAGGGGGGGGTACGACTATGGCTACACCTTC; CDR3aa: CASRGGYDYGYTF
d_gene: TRBD2; j_gene: TRBJ2-5; v_gene: TRBV4-1; abundance: -; CDR3nt: TGCGCCAGCAGCCCACGACTAGCGGGGGAAGAGACCCAGTACTTC; CDR3aa: CASSPRLAGEETQYF
d_gene: TRBD1; j_gene: TRBJ1-1; v_gene: TRBV18; abundance: -; CDR3nt: TGTGCCAGCTCCTCCGGGACAGAGATGATGAACACTGAAGCTTTCTTT; CDR3aa: CASSSGTEMMNTEAFF
d_gene: TRBD1; j_gene: TRBJ2-7; v_gene: TRBV5-1; abundance: -; CDR3nt: TGCGCCAGCAGCTTAACGGGACAGGGGGACGAGCAGTACTTC; CDR3aa: CASSLTGQGDEQYF
d_gene: TRBD1; j_gene: TRBJ1-5; v_gene: TRBV7-9; abundance: -; CDR3nt: TGTGCCAGCAGCTTCGCAGGGGGCGGTGGCAATCAGCCCCAGCATTTT; CDR3aa: CASSFAGGGGNQPQHF
d_gene: -; j_gene: TRBJ2-2; v_gene: TRBV24-1; abundance: -; CDR3nt: TGTGCCACCAGGGGAGCCCCGGGTAACACCGGGGAGCTGTTTTTT; CDR3aa: CATRGAPGNTGELFF
d_gene: -; j_gene: TRBJ1-6; v_gene: TRBV10-3; abundance: -; CDR3nt: TGTGCCATCAGTGATCCCGCGGGGTCCTCCTATAATTCACCCCTCCACTTT; CDR3aa: CAISDPAGSSYNSPLHF
d_gene: -; j_gene: TRBJ1-3; v_gene: TRBV5-6; abundance: -; CDR3nt: TGTGCCAGCAGCTCCCAAAGGGGGTCTGGAAACACCATATATTTT; CDR3aa: CASSSQRGSGNTIYF
d_gene: -; j_gene: TRBJ2-3; v_gene: TRBV24-1; abundance: -; CDR3nt: TGTGCCACCAGCCTCACTAGCAGGACAGATACGCAGTATTTT; CDR3aa: CATSLTSRTDTQYF
d_gene: TRBD1; j_gene: TRBJ2-7; v_gene: TRBV19; abundance: -; CDR3nt: TGTGCCAGTAGTATAGCGGGGACAGGGGCCTACGAGCAGTACTTC; CDR3aa: CASSIAGTGAYEQYF
d_gene: -; j_gene: TRBJ1-2; v_gene: TRBV6-4; abundance: -; CDR3nt: TGTGCCAGCAGTGCCACAACGGGGGGCTACACCTTC; CDR3aa: CASSATTGGYTF
d_gene: TRBD2; j_gene: TRBJ2-7; v_gene: TRBV4-1; abundance: -; CDR3nt: TGCGCCAGCAGCCAAGTCATCGCTAGCGGGCACTACGAGCAGTACTTC; CDR3aa: CASSQVIASGHYEQYF
d_gene: -; j_gene: TRBJ1-2; v_gene: TRBV7-2; abundance: -; CDR3nt: TGTGCCAGCAGCTTAGGGCAGTGGGGAGGTGGTGGCTACACCTTC; CDR3aa: CASSLGQWGGGGYTF
d_gene: -; j_gene: TRBJ1-2; v_gene: TRBV9; abundance: -; CDR3nt: TGTGCCAGCAGCGGGAGGGGCGGGGACGATGGCTACACCTTC; CDR3aa: CASSGRGGDDGYTF
d_gene: TRBD2; j_gene: TRBJ2-1; v_gene: TRBV4-1; abundance: -; CDR3nt: TGCGCCAGCAGCTCGACTAGCGGGGGGCTTAGCAATGAGCAGTTCTTC; CDR3aa: CASSSTSGGLSNEQFF
d_gene: -; j_gene: TRBJ1-6; v_gene: TRBV10-2; abundance: -; CDR3nt: TGCGCCAGCAGTGTCGGGGACACAACTAATTCACCCCTCCACTTT; CDR3aa: CASSVGDTTNSPLHF
d_gene: TRBD2; j_gene: TRBJ2-3; v_gene: TRBV5-4; abundance: -; CDR3nt: TGTGCCAGCAGCTCCGTAGCGGGACTGGACACAGATACGCAGTATTTT; CDR3aa: CASSSVAGLDTDTQYF
d_gene: -; j_gene: TRBJ2-5; v_gene: TRBV9; abundance: -; CDR3nt: TGTGCCAGCAGCGACCTAGGAGGACGAGAGACCCAGTACTTC; CDR3aa: CASSDLGGRETQYF
d_gene: TRBD1; j_gene: TRBJ1-1; v_gene: TRBV5-1; abundance: -; CDR3nt: TGCGCCAGCAGCGGGGACAGGGGGCGTGATACTGAAGCTTTCTTT; CDR3aa: CASSGDRGRDTEAFF
d_gene: TRBD1; j_gene: TRBJ1-1; v_gene: TRBV30; abundance: -; CDR3nt: TGTGCCTGGAGTGCACGGGCCGGGACAGGTAGACTCTCTCCCTTT; CDR3aa: CAWSARAGTGRLSPF
d_gene: -; j_gene: TRBJ2-3; v_gene: TRBV10-1; abundance: -; CDR3nt: TGCGCCAGCAGTGACACTAGCACAGATACGCAGTATTTT; CDR3aa: CASSDTSTDTQYF
d_gene: -; j_gene: TRBJ1-1; v_gene: TRBV7-2; abundance: -; CDR3nt: TGTGCCAGCAGTTGGCTGAACACTGAAGCTTTCTTT; CDR3aa: CASSWLNTEAFF
d_gene: -; j_gene: TRBJ1-1; v_gene: TRBV4-1; abundance: -; CDR3nt: TGCGCCAGCAGCCCCACGGACAGGAACACTGAAGCTTTCTTT; CDR3aa: CASSPTDRNTEAFF
d_gene: TRBD1; j_gene: TRBJ2-7; v_gene: TRBV5-6; abundance: -; CDR3nt: TGTGCCAGCAGCTATCAGGGGGCGAGCTCCTACGAGCAGTACTTC; CDR3aa: CASSYQGASSYEQYF
d_gene: TRBD1; j_gene: TRBJ1-2; v_gene: TRBV7-9; abundance: -; CDR3nt: TGTGCCAGCAGCTTAGAACAGGGGTTTAACTATGGCTACACCTTC; CDR3aa: CASSLEQGFNYGYTF
d_gene: -; j_gene: TRBJ1-1; v_gene: TRBV9; abundance: -; CDR3nt: TGTGCCAGCAGCGTCTCAGGGCAGACGAAAACTGAAGCTTTCTTT; CDR3aa: CASSVSGQTKTEAFF
d_gene: TRBD1; j_gene: TRBJ1-2; v_gene: TRBV10-3; abundance: -; CDR3nt: TGTGCCATCAGTGAGCAGGGGGCGAACTATGGCTACACCTTC; CDR3aa: CAISEQGANYGYTF
d_gene: -; j_gene: TRBJ1-3; v_gene: TRBV5-6; abundance: -; CDR3nt: TGTGCCAGCAGCTGGACTGGCGTTGGGGTTGGAAACACCATATATTTT; CDR3aa: CASSWTGVGVGNTIYF
d_gene: -; j_gene: TRBJ1-5; v_gene: TRBV10-1; abundance: -; CDR3nt: TGCGCCAGCAGCCCCCAGATTATCCGCAATCAGCCCCAGCATTTT; CDR3aa: CASSPQIIRNQPQHF
d_gene: -; j_gene: TRBJ1-2; v_gene: TRBV7-9; abundance: -; CDR3nt: TGTGCCAGCAGCCCCGACAGCAACTATGGCTACACCTTC; CDR3aa: CASSPDSNYGYTF
d_gene: TRBD1; j_gene: TRBJ2-3; v_gene: TRBV3-1/TRBV3-2; abundance: -; CDR3nt: TGTGCCAGCAGCCAAGGAAGGACAGGGTCAGATACGCAGTATTTT; CDR3aa: CASSQGRTGSDTQYF
d_gene: TRBD2; j_gene: TRBJ2-1; v_gene: TRBV5-6; abundance: -; CDR3nt: TGTGCCAGCAGCTTGAGGATTAGCGGGTCTTACAATGAGCAGTTCTTC; CDR3aa: CASSLRISGSYNEQFF
d_gene: -; j_gene: TRBJ2-3; v_gene: TRBV9; abundance: -; CDR3nt: TGTGCCAGCAGCGTAGAGGGGGTTTGGGCAGATACGCAGTATTTT; CDR3aa: CASSVEGVWADTQYF
d_gene: -; j_gene: TRBJ1-5; v_gene: TRBV7-8; abundance: -; CDR3nt: TGTGCCAGCAGCTTGGCGGACTATCAGCCCCAGCATTTT; CDR3aa: CASSLADYQPQHF
d_gene: -; j_gene: TRBJ1-2; v_gene: TRBV19; abundance: -; CDR3nt: TGTGCCAGTAGTATTGTTGGGGGCGGCTATGGCTACACCTTC; CDR3aa: CASSIVGGGYGYTF
d_gene: TRBD1; j_gene: TRBJ2-7; v_gene: TRBV7-6; abundance: -; CDR3nt: TGTGCCAGCAGCCCCCTCTTCCTGGGACAGGTGACCTACGAGCAGTACTTC; CDR3aa: CASSPLFLGQVTYEQYF
d_gene: -; j_gene: TRBJ2-1; v_gene: TRBV30; abundance: -; CDR3nt: TGTGCCTGGGGCAACAATGAGCAGTTCTTC; CDR3aa: CAWGNNEQFF
d_gene: -; j_gene: TRBJ1-1; v_gene: TRBV6-2/TRBV6-3; abundance: -; CDR3nt: TGTGCCAGCAGTTTGGCGGGGGGGAACACTGAAGCTTTCTTT; CDR3aa: CASSLAGGNTEAFF
d_gene: TRBD2; j_gene: TRBJ2-3; v_gene: TRBV3-1/TRBV3-2; abundance: once; CDR3nt: TGTGCCAGCAGTTCTAGCGGGGGGGTGGCAGATACGCAGTATTTT; CDR3aa: CASSSSGGVADTQYF
d_gene: -; j_gene: TRBJ2-5; v_gene: TRBV6-5; abundance: -; CDR3nt: TGTGCCAGCAGTTTCCGGGATCAAAAAGAGACCCAGTACTTC; CDR3aa: CASSFRDQKETQYF
d_gene: TRBD2; j_gene: TRBJ2-1; v_gene: TRBV5-4; abundance: -; CDR3nt: TGTGCCAGCAGCTTGGCGGGCGGGGGGGCCGTAGATGAGCAGTTCTTC; CDR3aa: CASSLAGGGAVDEQFF
d_gene: -; j_gene: TRBJ2-5; v_gene: TRBV5-1; abundance: -; CDR3nt: TGCGCCAGCAGCCGCGAGGGAGGGGGGCAAGAGACCCAGTACTTC; CDR3aa: CASSREGGGQETQYF
d_gene: -; j_gene: TRBJ2-1; v_gene: TRBV5-6; abundance: -; CDR3nt: TGTGCCAGCAGCTTTCGAAGAAGCGATGAGCAGTTCTTC; CDR3aa: CASSFRRSDEQFF
d_gene: -; j_gene: TRBJ1-6; v_gene: TRBV7-8; abundance: -; CDR3nt: TGTGCCAGCAGCTACCTTGGGAGGGCTGGGAATTCACCCCTCCACTTT; CDR3aa: CASSYLGRAGNSPLHF
d_gene: -; j_gene: TRBJ1-1; v_gene: TRBV7-9; abundance: -; CDR3nt: TGTGCCAGCAGCTTCCAGGAGAACACTGAAGCTTTCTTT; CDR3aa: CASSFQENTEAFF